The 27 T cell receptor beta chains below all came from one sample that was sequenced in a study of response to subunit inactivated influenza vaccine. TCRdb reanalysed the RT-PCR reads using MiXCR and keeps one entry per CDR3 protein. The sample holds around 500,000 distinct CDR3 sequences; over 9.5% are singletons and the top ten take less than 15%. The source was PBMCs from blood, collected roughly 6 weeks after vaccination. These receptor sequences come from a man aged 50 or older who received an inactivated influenza vaccine.

This clonotype was recorded many times. The chain links TRBV30 to TRBJ2-4; D is possibly TRBD2 (6 bases). In germline, CDR1 is GTSNPN, CDR2 SVGIG (reference sequence). The CDR3 has 14 residues. Trimming cost V 3 bases and J 0 bases, with 9 bases left between them. The CDR3, as DNA: TGTGCCTGGAGCGGGACTTTAGCCAAAAACATTCAGTACTTC. Protein sequence: CAWSGTLAKNIQYF.

The chain employs TRBV7-2 and TRBJ2-3, with 8 bases identical to TRBD1. The V segment lost 5 bases and the J segment 5 bases; nucleotides outside the gene matches: 6. Germline V gene lookup returns CDR1 SGHTA and CDR2 FQGNSA. This CDR3 has 14 residues. The CDR3: CASSARDRRDTQYF. CDR3 nucleotide sequence: TGTGCCAGCAGCGCCCGGGACAGGAGAGATACGCAGTATTTT.

This clonotype was observed a few times. The chain has TRBV5-6 and TRBJ2-1; TRBD2 matches at 13 bases. Germline V gives CDR1 SGHDT, CDR2 YYEEEE. The CDR3 has 19 residues. The ends lost 9 bases at V and 7 bases at J; junction bases unmatched: 22. The CDR3 is CANDDRTSGRGEEENEQFF. In DNA form, the CDR3 reads TGTGCCAACGATGACCGGACTAGCGGGAGAGGGGAGGAGGAAAATGAGCAGTTCTTC.

This clonotype was seen ten or more times. The rearrangement joins TRBV10-3 to TRBJ2-3; D is undetermined. V was shortened by 8 bases and J by 3 bases, with 9 bases between the two germline ends. CDR3 length equals 12 residues. The V gene's germline CDR1 is ENHRY and CDR2 SYGVKD. This chain's CDR3 is CAIRSGTDTQYF. Written as DNA, the CDR3 is TGTGCCATCCGCTCCGGAACAGATACGCAGTATTTT.

The chain joins TRBV5-1 to TRBJ2-2; no clear D gene. This CDR3 has 15 residues. Germline CDR1 is SGHRS and CDR2 is YFSETQ. The V gene lost 1 base and the J gene lost 7 bases, with 14 bases spanning the gap. In DNA form, the CDR3 reads TGCGCCAGCAGCTTGTCCCTGGAAATGAACGGGGAGCTGTTTTTT. Translating it yields CASSLSLEMNGELFF.

The chain joins TRBV15 to TRBJ2-5, with a weak D call TRBD2 (5 bases). CDR1 is LNHNV and CDR2 is YYDKDF in the germline V gene (reference sequence). The germline V and J ends were trimmed by 3 bases and 1 base, with 12 bases remaining between them. The CDR3 sequence is 15 residues long. The CDR3: CATSRGRGIQETQYF. The CDR3 DNA reads TGTGCCACCAGCAGGGGGAGAGGGATCCAAGAGACCCAGTACTTC.

This clonotype was counted ten times or more. The genes are TRBV29-1 and TRBJ2-5; D call uncertain. The CDR3 has 12 residues. Germline values: CDR1 SQVTM, CDR2 ANQGSEA. Deletions cut 6 bases from V and 5 bases from J, with 13 bases between. CDR3: CSVRPSGETQYF. The CDR3 region has the DNA TGCAGCGTCCGCCCCTCCGGGGAGACCCAGTACTTC.

J is TRBJ1-2 and V is TRBV24-1, with 7 bases matching TRBD1. This CDR3 spans 14 amino acids. The J segment lost 4 bases and the V segment lost 2 bases, leaving 3 bases of the junction unmatched. Germline CDR1 is KGHDR and CDR2 is SFDVKD. In DNA, the CDR3 is TGTGCCACCAGTGATTACAGGGGCGGCTATGGCTACACCTTC. Encoded protein: CATSDYRGGYGYTF.

The chain recombines TRBV2 with TRBJ2-7; 11 bases align to TRBD1. CDR1 and CDR2 from the germline V gene are SNHLY and FYNNEI. After removal of 6 bases from V and 2 bases from J, the junction contained 6 bases not matched to a gene. This CDR3 spans 15 amino acids. In DNA, the CDR3 is TGTGCCAGCAGCCCGGGACAGGGGGAACCCTACGAGCAGTACTTC. It codes for CASSPGQGEPYEQYF.

This clonotype came up a few times. The rearrangement joins TRBV27 to TRBJ2-1, with 7 bases that match TRBD2. V was pared by 3 bases and J by 1 base, with 6 bases of the junction left unmatched. CDR1 is MNHEY, CDR2 SMNVEV, per germline (reference sequence). This CDR3 comprises 16 residues. The CDR3 nucleotides are TGTGCCAGCAGTTTGTTCGCGGGAGTATCCTACAATGAGCAGTTCTTC. This codes for CASSLFAGVSYNEQFF.

This clonotype was found a few times. This chain links TRBV7-2 with TRBJ2-3; 14 bases are shared with TRBD2. CDR3 length: 16 amino acids. CDR1 and CDR2 from the germline V gene are SGHTA and FQGNSA. J was trimmed by 5 bases and V by 6 bases; bases with no gene match: 7. DNA of the CDR3: TGTGCCAGCAGTAGACTAGCGGGGGGGCAGTTAGATACGCAGTATTTT. This translates into CASSRLAGGQLDTQYF.

This clonotype was picked up a small number of times. The V gene is TRBV12-3 or TRBV12-4, the J gene TRBJ1-1; no definite D call. The CDR3 totals 14 residues. Between the trimmed V and J ends, which lost 7 bases and 3 bases, there was a span of 15 bases. The CDR3 DNA sequence: TGTGCCAGCAACCCGGGAGGGCGTGACACTGAAGCTTTCTTT. Amino acids: CASNPGGRDTEAFF.

This chain connects TRBV27 to TRBJ2-1; 8 bases align to TRBD2. The CDR3 is 15 amino acids. Germline V gives CDR1 MNHEY, CDR2 SMNVEV (reference sequence). With V trimmed by 6 bases and J by 9 bases, 13 bases remained unmatched. The CDR3 region is CASSLLGAGAIEQFF. The CDR3, as DNA: TGTGCCAGCAGCCTTCTAGGAGCGGGGGCCATTGAGCAGTTCTTC.

This clonotype was recorded at least ten times. The chain combines TRBV4-2 with TRBJ1-2; no reliable D call. This CDR3 is built from 15 residues. Trimming removed 1 base at V and 7 bases at J, with 16 bases between. CDR1 is LGHNA and CDR2 is YNFKEQ in the germline V gene. CDR3 in amino acids: CASSQVHPTTGGYTF. The CDR3 DNA sequence: TGTGCCAGCAGCCAAGTTCACCCGACAACCGGTGGCTACACCTTC.

This clonotype has a count of ten or more. The V and J genes are TRBV20-1 and TRBJ1-5; the D gene is possibly TRBD1 (5 bases). Germline V gene data show CDR1 as DFQATT and CDR2 as SNEGSKA (reference sequence). Trimming left V 4 bases short and J 0 bases short, with 10 bases between. CDR3 size: 14 residues. CDR3 sequence (DNA): TGCAGTGCTATGGACACCGCTAGCAATCAGCCCCAGCATTTT. Translating it yields CSAMDTASNQPQHF.

The J gene is TRBJ2-5, the V gene TRBV29-1; no firm D call. Trimming took off 2 bases at V and 2 bases at J, with 9 bases between the two ends. CDR3 length: 13 residues. CDR1 is SQVTM, CDR2 ANQGSEA, per germline. The CDR3 sequence: CSVESGRQETQYF. The CDR3 DNA sequence: TGCAGCGTTGAATCCGGCAGGCAAGAGACCCAGTACTTC.

This clonotype came up many times. V gene TRBV3-1 combines with J gene TRBJ2-1, with D possibly matching TRBD1 (5 bases). Germline lookup yields CDR1 LGHDT and CDR2 YNNKEL (reference sequence). The CDR3 contains 15 residues. Trimming cost V 0 bases and J 7 bases, with 13 bases left between them. The CDR3 here is CASSQDRAGINEQFF. As DNA, the CDR3 is TGTGCCAGCAGCCAAGATCGTGCAGGGATAAATGAGCAGTTCTTC.

The rearrangement joins TRBV7-2 to TRBJ2-5; a weak D match, TRBD1 (8 bases). V dropped 6 bases and J dropped 5 bases, with 22 bases sitting between them. Germline loops: CDR1 SGHTA, CDR2 FQGNSA. This CDR3 is 16 amino acids long. In DNA form, the CDR3 reads TGTGCCAGCAGGGACACAGGACAGGGAGGGCGGGAGACCCAGTACTTC. Its protein is CASRDTGQGGRETQYF.

This clonotype was recorded many times. The V call is TRBV12-3 or TRBV12-4, the J call TRBJ2-2; maybe TRBD1 (5 bases). The CDR3 length is 13 residues. The germline V and J ends were trimmed by 6 bases and 5 bases, with 10 bases remaining between them. CDR3: CASRQDGTGELFF. CDR3 sequence (DNA): TGTGCCAGCAGACAGGACGGGACCGGGGAGCTGTTTTTT.

V and J are TRBV2 and TRBJ1-4; maybe TRBD1 (5 bases). CDR3 length equals 15 residues. The germline CDR1 and CDR2 sequences are SNHLY and FYNNEI. V lost 1 base and J lost 5, with 11 bases in between. For the CDR3, the DNA is TGTGCCAGCAGTGAAGGGGGCATCAGAAATGAAAAACTGTTTTTT. This encodes CASSEGGIRNEKLFF.

This clonotype came up once. The V and J genes are TRBV7-9 and TRBJ2-3; TRBD2 matches 10 bases. V was clipped by 6 bases and J by 1 base; unmatched bases: 10. Per the germline V gene, CDR1 is SEHNR and CDR2 is FQNEAQ (reference sequence). This CDR3 has 17 residues. The CDR3 sequence is CASRPRFLAGGTDTQYF. The CDR3 DNA reads as TGTGCCAGCAGGCCTAGATTCCTAGCGGGGGGCACAGATACGCAGTATTTT.

This chain links TRBV6-1 with TRBJ2-7, with 7 bases fitting TRBD1. Trimming took 3 bases from V and 0 from J; bases not matched to a gene: 5. CDR1 and CDR2 from the germline V gene are MNHNS and SASEGT. This CDR3 contains 15 residues. The CDR3 DNA reads as TGTGCCAGCAGTGATCGGGACAGAAGCTCCTACGAGCAGTACTTC. Protein product: CASSDRDRSSYEQYF.

This clonotype was detected many times. The V gene is TRBV5-1, the J gene TRBJ1-2; tentatively, D is TRBD1 (5 bases). Trimming removed 1 base from V and 1 base from J, with 11 bases in between. The germline gives CDR1 SGHRS, CDR2 YFSETQ. This CDR3 has 15 residues. The CDR3 loop is CASSLLTAGNYGYTF. CDR3 sequence (DNA): TGCGCCAGCAGCTTGCTGACAGCCGGTAACTATGGCTACACCTTC.

This clonotype occurred a few times. The chain links TRBV6-2 or TRBV6-3 to TRBJ2-1; the D is unclear. There are 15 residues in the CDR3. Germline V gene sequence: CDR1 MNHEY, CDR2 SVGEGT. The V gene lost 6 bases and the J gene lost 2 bases, with 14 bases spanning the gap. The CDR3 bases are TGTGCCAGCAGCCTCGGGCTAAGGACCTACAATGAGCAGTTCTTC. It yields the protein CASSLGLRTYNEQFF.

This clonotype came up a few times. The chain couples TRBV12-3 or TRBV12-4 to TRBJ2-6; weak D call: TRBD1 (6 bases). V was shortened by 6 bases and J by 0 bases, with 12 bases between the two germline ends. The CDR3 totals 16 residues. The CDR3 loop is CASRMDSYSGANVLTF. The CDR3 nucleotides are TGTGCCAGCAGGATGGACAGCTACTCTGGGGCCAACGTCCTGACTTTC.

This clonotype appeared a few times. The V gene is TRBV20-1, the J gene TRBJ2-7; the match to TRBD1 covers 10 bases. The CDR3 contains 15 residues. Germline assignment: CDR1 DFQATT and CDR2 SNEGSKA (reference sequence). The V gene end was trimmed by 3 bases and the J gene end by 5 bases; junction bases not matched to a gene: 10. The CDR3 loop is CSARATSGTGDEQYF. The CDR3 DNA reads TGCAGTGCTAGGGCTACTTCCGGGACAGGGGACGAGCAGTACTTC.

At least ten counts were recorded for this clonotype. The chain is built from TRBV12-3 or TRBV12-4 and TRBJ2-5, with D possibly matching TRBD2 (5 bases). Trimming pared 5 bases from V and 4 bases from J, leaving 14 bases between. The CDR3 contains 14 residues. The CDR3: CASSPPSSGETQYF. CDR3 nucleotide sequence: TGTGCCAGCAGTCCGCCTAGCTCTGGAGAGACCCAGTACTTC.